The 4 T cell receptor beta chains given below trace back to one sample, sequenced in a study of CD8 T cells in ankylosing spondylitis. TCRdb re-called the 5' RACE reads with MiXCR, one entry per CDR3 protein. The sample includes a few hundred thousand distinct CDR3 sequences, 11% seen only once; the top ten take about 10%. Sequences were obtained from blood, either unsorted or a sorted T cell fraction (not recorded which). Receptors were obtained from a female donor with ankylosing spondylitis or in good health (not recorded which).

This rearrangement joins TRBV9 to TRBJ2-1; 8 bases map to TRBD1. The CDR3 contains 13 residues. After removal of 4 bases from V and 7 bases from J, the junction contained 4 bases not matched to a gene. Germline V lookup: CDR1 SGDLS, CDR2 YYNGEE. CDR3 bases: TGTGCCAGCAGCCCCCGGACAGGGAATGAGCAGTTCTTC. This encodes CASSPRTGNEQFF.

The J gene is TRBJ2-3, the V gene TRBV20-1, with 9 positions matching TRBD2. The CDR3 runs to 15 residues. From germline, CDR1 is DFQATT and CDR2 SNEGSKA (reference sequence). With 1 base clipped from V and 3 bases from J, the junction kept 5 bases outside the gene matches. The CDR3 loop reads CSARVAGAGTDTQYF. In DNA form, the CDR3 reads TGCAGTGCTAGAGTAGCGGGAGCGGGGACAGATACGCAGTATTTT.

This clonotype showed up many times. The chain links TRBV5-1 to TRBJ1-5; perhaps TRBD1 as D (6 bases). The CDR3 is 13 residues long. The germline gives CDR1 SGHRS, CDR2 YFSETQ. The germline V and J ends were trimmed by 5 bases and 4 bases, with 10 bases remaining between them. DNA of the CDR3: TGCGCCAGCAGTTGGGACAAAAATCAGCCCCAGCATTTT. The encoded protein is CASSWDKNQPQHF.

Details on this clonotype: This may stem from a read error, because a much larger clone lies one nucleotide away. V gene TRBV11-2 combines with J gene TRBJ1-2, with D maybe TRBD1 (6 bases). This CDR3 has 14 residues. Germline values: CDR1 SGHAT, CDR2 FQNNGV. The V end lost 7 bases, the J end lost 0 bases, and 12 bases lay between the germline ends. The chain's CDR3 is CASTMGAANYGYTF. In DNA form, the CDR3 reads TGTGCCAGCACTATGGGGGCTGCTAACTATGGCTACACCTTC.